Below, 20 T cell receptor beta chains from the same sample are listed, as sequenced in a study of Graves' ophthalmopathy and Graves' hyperthyroidism. Amplification of TCR beta CDR3 regions used RNA transcripts. Following a first-round RT-PCR that used HTBI primers, a second-round multiplex PCR was carried out. Each CDR3 protein is one row after TCRdb ran MiXCR on the multiplex PCR reads. The sample includes 200,000 to 300,000 distinct CDR3 sequences, around 42% seen only once; the top ten take roughly half. The sample consisted of peripheral blood. These receptors all stem from an adult man with Graves' ophthalmopathy.

This sequence joins TRBV7-9 and TRBJ2-5; D is ambiguous. This CDR3 contains 14 residues. Germline V lookup: CDR1 SEHNR, CDR2 FQNEAQ (reference sequence). Between the trimmed V and J ends, which lost 9 bases and 2 bases, there was a span of 16 bases. In nucleotides, the CDR3 is TGTGCCAGTAGCCCTCTGGGCGAACAAGAGACCCAGTACTTC. Translating it yields CASSPLGEQETQYF. Supplemented by reference TRBV7-9 and TRBJ2-5, the full variable domain reads DTGVSQNPRHKITKRGQNVTFRCDPISEHNRLYWYRQTLGQGPEFLTYFQNEAQLEKSRLLSDRFSAERPKGSFSTLEIQRTEQGDSAMYLCASSPLGEQETQYFGPGTRLLVL.

The V gene is TRBV7-3, the J gene TRBJ1-1; 7 bases are shared with TRBD1. Germline-derived CDR1 and CDR2 are SGHTA and FQGTGA. This CDR3 region has 14 residues. V dropped 5 bases and J dropped 4; count of bases not matched to a gene: 7. The CDR3 sequence is CASSLRGTVTEAFF. CDR3 in DNA: TGTGCCAGCAGCCTCCGGGGGACAGTCACTGAAGCTTTCTTT.

The sample holds many counts of this clonotype. The rearrangement joins TRBV20-1 to TRBJ2-7, with 8 bases identical to TRBD2. Germline V lookup: CDR1 DFQATT, CDR2 SNEGSKA (reference sequence). The V and J ends lost 5 bases and 7 bases, in that order; junction bases with no gene match: 4. This CDR3 region has 11 residues. CDR3 DNA: TGCAGTGCTGGGACTAGTCAAGAGCAGTACTTC. This codes for CSAGTSQEQYF.

This clonotype was counted a few times. This chain joins TRBV6-6 and TRBJ1-2, with TRBD1 identical over 9 bases. Germline V CDR1 and CDR2: MNHNY, SVGAGI (reference sequence). This CDR3 region has 13 residues. J was trimmed by 7 bases and V by 5 bases; bases with no gene match: 5. Here the CDR3 DNA reads TGTGCCAGCAGTGACAGGGGGAGTGGTGGCTACACCTTC. Protein sequence: CASSDRGSGGYTF.

The J gene is TRBJ1-3, the V gene TRBV14; unclear D gene. This CDR3 is built from 16 residues. V lost 4 bases, J lost 0 bases, and 13 bases lay in between. CDR1 and CDR2 (germline): SGHDN, FVKESK. In DNA, the CDR3 is TGTGCCAGCAGCCTCGCCGACATAACCTCTGGAAACACCATATATTTT. It codes for CASSLADITSGNTIYF.

In its sample, this clonotype was seen a few times. CDR3 DNA: TGTGCCAGCAGCTCCGGGACTAGCGACGAGCAGTACTTC. Translation gives CASSSGTSDEQYF. J is TRBJ2-7 and V is TRBV7-2; TRBD2 aligns across 10 bases. This CDR3 contains 13 residues. The V and J ends lost 4 bases and 5 bases, in that order; junction bases with no gene match: 2. Germline CDR1 SGHTA, CDR2 FQGNSA.

This clonotype was observed at least ten times. V usage is TRBV20-1 and J usage is TRBJ2-2, with 7 bases fitting TRBD2. This CDR3 contains 12 residues. J gave up 7 bases and V 6 bases, and 5 bases lay outside the gene matches. CDR1 and CDR2 (germline): DFQATT, SNEGSKA (reference sequence). CDR3 region: CSAPSGIGELFF. The DNA of the CDR3 is TGCAGTGCCCCAAGCGGGATCGGGGAGCTGTTTTTT.

This clonotype was recorded at least ten times. The chain joins TRBV19 to TRBJ1-2, with a weak D call TRBD1 (6 bases). V lost 7 bases and J lost 5, with 17 bases in between. CDR3 size: 14 residues. CDR1 is LNHDA and CDR2 is SQIVND in the germline V gene (reference sequence). The CDR3 DNA reads TGTGCCAGTACCTTCCGGGGGCGCACGTATGGCTACACCTTC. This codes for CASTFRGRTYGYTF.

The chain recombines TRBV29-1 with TRBJ1-1; 7 bases map to TRBD1. The V segment lost 4 bases and the J segment 5 bases; nucleotides outside the gene matches: 7. Per the germline V gene, CDR1 is SQVTM and CDR2 is ANQGSEA. CDR3 size: 13 residues. The CDR3 spells CSVVPNRGTEAFF. Here the CDR3 DNA reads TGCAGCGTTGTTCCTAACAGGGGAACTGAAGCTTTCTTT.

This clonotype was seen at least ten times. V usage is TRBV2 and J usage is TRBJ2-7; no clear D. Germline CDR1 and CDR2: SNHLY and FYNNEI. The V end was cut by 5 bases, the J end by 3 bases, with 8 bases between. The CDR3 runs 12 residues. This CDR3 is CASSLNIYEQYF. For the CDR3, the DNA is TGTGCCAGCAGTTTGAACATCTACGAGCAGTACTTC. The variable domain in full, with the rest retrieved from reference TRBV2 and TRBJ2-7, is EPEVTQTPSHQVTQMGQEVILRCVPISNHLYFYWYRQILGQKVEFLVSFYNNEISEKSEIFDDQFSVERPDGSNFTLKIRSTKLEDSAMYFCASSLNIYEQYFGPGTRLTVT.

The rearrangement uses TRBV7-9 and TRBJ2-5; D possibly uses TRBD1 or TRBD2 (5 bases each). The germline gives CDR1 SEHNR, CDR2 FQNEAQ (reference sequence). V lost 1 base, J lost 2 bases, and 11 bases lay in between. This CDR3 region has 15 residues. As DNA, the CDR3 is TGTGCCAGCAGCTTAGTCCGGGACCGACAAGAGACCCAGTACTTC. Protein product: CASSLVRDRQETQYF.

The V and J genes are TRBV24-1 and TRBJ2-7; 7 nucleotides line up with TRBD2. In germline, CDR1 is KGHDR, CDR2 SFDVKD. The trim removed 1 base at V and 5 bases at J, leaving 1 base unmatched. The CDR3 length is 13 residues. The DNA of the CDR3 is TGTGCCACCAGTGATTTCGGGGGGAACGAGCAGTACTTC. This encodes CATSDFGGNEQYF.

V usage is TRBV24-1 and J usage is TRBJ2-2, with 14 nucleotides matching TRBD2. The CDR3 has 17 residues. The germline CDR1 and CDR2 sequences are KGHDR and SFDVKD. J was trimmed by 3 bases and V by 3 bases; bases with no gene match: 2. CDR3 sequence (DNA): TGTGCCACCAGTGATCGGGGACTAGCGGGAGACACCGGGGAGCTGTTTTTT. Translation: CATSDRGLAGDTGELFF.

This clonotype appeared a few times. The genes are TRBV7-4 and TRBJ1-2, with D tentatively TRBD1 (5 bases). The CDR3 is made up of 16 amino acids. Looked up from germline, CDR1 is SGHVT and CDR2 is SQSDAQ. Trimming took 1 base from V and 0 from J, leaving 12 bases between them. The DNA for the CDR3 is TGTGCCAGCAGCTTAGTTCCCGGGGCATCTAACTATGGCTACACCTTC. This gives the protein CASSLVPGASNYGYTF.

The chain carries TRBV7-9 and TRBJ1-2, with 10 positions matching TRBD1. The CDR3 has 14 amino acids. J gave up 1 base and V 5 bases, and 1 base lay outside the gene matches. In germline, CDR1 is SEHNR, CDR2 FQNEAQ (reference sequence). CDR3 nucleotide sequence: TGTGCCAGCAGCGGGACAGGGGATAACTATGGCTACACCTTC. This gives the protein CASSGTGDNYGYTF. Full variable domain (missing parts from reference TRBV7-9 and TRBJ1-2): DTGVSQNPRHKITKRGQNVTFRCDPISEHNRLYWYRQTLGQGPEFLTYFQNEAQLEKSRLLSDRFSAERPKGSFSTLEIQRTEQGDSAMYLCASSGTGDNYGYTFGSGTRLTVV.

In its sample, this clonotype was seen a few times. The V and J genes are TRBV2 and TRBJ2-7; D perhaps matches TRBD2 (6 bases). Germline CDR1 reads SNHLY; CDR2 reads FYNNEI. This CDR3 has 13 residues. V lost 3 bases and J 7 bases, leaving 13 bases between the germline ends. CDR3 protein: CASSERGSGEQYF. Here the CDR3 DNA reads TGTGCCAGCAGTGAGCGGGGTAGTGGTGAGCAGTACTTC. The full variable domain, completed using reference TRBV2 and TRBJ2-7, is EPEVTQTPSHQVTQMGQEVILRCVPISNHLYFYWYRQILGQKVEFLVSFYNNEISEKSEIFDDQFSVERPDGSNFTLKIRSTKLEDSAMYFCASSERGSGEQYFGPGTRLTVT.

This clonotype has more than one count but fewer than ten. The J gene is TRBJ2-5, the V gene TRBV28; a possible D gene is TRBD2 (7 bases). CDR1 and CDR2 (germline): MDHEN, SYDVKM. Trimming stripped 6 bases from V and 10 bases from J, with 12 bases between. CDR3 size: 11 residues. CDR3 amino acids: CASRRGGDQYF. DNA of the CDR3: TGTGCCAGCAGACGAGGGGGGGACCAGTACTTC.

The CDR3, as DNA: TGTGCCAGCAGCTTATGGGATGGCAATGGCTACACCTTC. Translated: CASSLWDGNGYTF. The V and J genes are TRBV7-9 and TRBJ1-2; D unresolved. The CDR3 contains 13 residues. Germline V gene data show CDR1 as SEHNR and CDR2 as FQNEAQ (reference sequence). V shed 2 bases and J shed 6 bases, with 10 bases lying between them.

This clonotype was recorded at least ten times. This chain joins TRBV29-1 and TRBJ1-2; D call uncertain. The germline gives CDR1 SQVTM, CDR2 ANQGSEA. Trimming shortened V by 5 bases and J by 4 bases, and 11 bases separated the two germline ends. This CDR3 comprises 12 residues. This CDR3 reads CSVNEVPYGYTF. The CDR3 DNA reads as TGCAGCGTTAATGAGGTCCCCTATGGCTACACCTTC.

This sequence joins TRBV10-3 and TRBJ2-5; 12 bases map to TRBD2. CDR1 and CDR2 from the germline V gene are ENHRY and SYGVKD. The CDR3 length is 17 residues. V trimming: 6 bases; J trimming: 2 bases; junction bases outside the gene matches: 10. CDR3: CAISGTTSGSTQETQYF. The CDR3 region has the DNA TGTGCCATCAGCGGGACGACTAGCGGGAGTACTCAAGAGACCCAGTACTTC.